The entry that follows covers one T cell receptor beta chain sequence. The antigen remains undetermined. This sample was taken from a study of cytomegalovirus exposure and HLA in healthy donors. Study outcomes and limitations: From TCR beta sequences, most subjects' HLA-A and HLA-B alleles were reportedly predicted accurately.

Looked up from germline, CDR1 is MNHEY and CDR2 is SVGAGI. The CDR3 contains 16 residues. V trimming: 0 bases; J trimming: 2 bases; junction bases outside the gene matches: 0. The PCR made use of 60 Vbeta and 13 Jbeta primers. Clones were sequenced by immunoSEQ multiplex PCR, and TCRdb holds only the in-frame ones, with some missing. Counted here are 200,000 to 250,000 clones, under 80% occurring once; the ten biggest clones make up roughly 1.9%. The sequence was collected from a woman aged 25 to 45 in good health and CMV-seronegative. Specimen: PBMCs. This chain joins TRBV6-5 and TRBJ2-5; TRBD2 aligns across 13 bases. CDR3 coding DNA: TGTGCCAGCAGTTACTCACTAGCGGGGGGGCAAGAGACCCAGTACTTC. It codes for CASSYSLAGGQETQYF.